A selection of T cell receptor beta chains follows, all from one sample in a study of immune cell composition in non-small cell lung cancer. Assay: immunoSEQ multiplex PCR; the TCRdb copy retains only in-frame clones and omits some. The data contain about 1,100 clones, about two thirds of them singletons. The sample comprised non-adjacent lung tissue. These receptors all come from a human donor with non-small cell lung cancer. CDR3s include the opening cysteine and the closing phenylalanine or tryptophan. A D gene is named only where the DNA matches it firmly.

TRBV4-3,14,TRBD1,TRBJ1-2,CASSRTGVNYGYTF
TRBV19,15,TRBD1,TRBJ1-5,CASSPDRVDNQPQHF
TRBV10-3,14,TRBD2,TRBJ2-7,CAISETAGGYEQYF
TRBV7-3,15,TRBD2,TRBJ2-2,CASSFGGGAPGELFF
TRBV7-6,14,TRBD1,TRBJ2-5,CASSPQQGTETQYF
TRBV29-1,15,TRBD1,TRBJ2-1,CSVERQGAAYNEQFF
TRBV9,15,NA,TRBJ2-1,CASSAGTLSYNEQFF
TRBV28,15,NA,TRBJ1-5,CASSLLSHGNQPQHF
TRBV19,15,TRBD2,TRBJ2-7,CASSTSGTTSGEQYF
TRBV7-9,13,TRBD1,TRBJ2-1,CASSLTGWHEQFF
TRBV7-3,16,NA,TRBJ2-1,CASSLQSTDRVNEQFF
TRBV30,14,NA,TRBJ1-3,CAWSLREAGNTIYF
TRBV5-6,14,NA,TRBJ2-6,CASSFSAGANVLTF
TRBV11-2,16,NA,TRBJ2-7,CASTFLGGVRAYEQYF
TRBV6-4,15,NA,TRBJ2-3,CASSDGRQTTDTQYF
TRBV4-3,18,TRBD2,TRBJ2-2,CASSQDAPSGDSTGELFF
TRBV4-1,15,NA,TRBJ2-3,CASSQDRERRNTQYF
TRBV11-3,17,TRBD1,TRBJ2-2,CASSLVQGALGAGELFF
TRBV9,15,NA,TRBJ1-3,CASSVATEVGNTIYF
TRBV7-9,17,NA,TRBJ1-2,CASSQLSGQSRLYGYTF
TRBV4-1,15,NA,TRBJ1-1,CASSQDGRPGTEAFF
TRBV7-2,15,TRBD1,TRBJ2-7,CASSRRDSDAYEQYF
TRBV30,16,TRBD1,TRBJ1-2,CAWSGIGQGDFRANTF
TRBV5-8,15,TRBD1,TRBJ1-2,CASSLRGQILYGYTF
TRBV6-5,14,NA,TRBJ2-3,CASTRGASTDTQYF
TRBV11-3,20,TRBD2,TRBJ2-1,CASRPNYGAGGATTYNEQFF
TRBV11-2,16,TRBD2,TRBJ2-5,CASSAGERGGWETQYF
TRBV7-3,20,TRBD2,TRBJ2-2,CASSSQARLAGGLGTGELFF
TRBV28,14,NA,TRBJ1-2,CASSPDRYGIIHTF
TRBV7-9,16,TRBD2,TRBJ2-1,CASSYGGRGGFFEQFF
TRBV2,14,TRBD1,TRBJ1-6,CASSEGDRISPLHF
TRBV5-5,14,TRBD2,TRBJ2-1,CASSLLLGGGGEFF
TRBV18,14,NA,TRBJ2-7,CASSPGSQRYEQYF
TRBV5-1,16,TRBD2,TRBJ2-5,CASSRSSGGLQETQYF
TRBV6-6,14,TRBD2,TRBJ2-1,CASKSGGSYNEQFF
TRBV4-1,16,TRBD1,TRBJ2-2,CASTPQGVRNTGELFF
TRBV11-2,12,NA,TRBJ1-4,CASSLPGEKLFF
TRBV7-2,17,TRBD1,TRBJ1-5,CASSPRPGQGGGQPQHF
TRBV7-8,14,TRBD2,TRBJ2-5,CASSPGGSRETQYF
TRBV18,15,NA,TRBJ1-4,CASSPLAAPNEKLFF
TRBV7-6,13,NA,TRBJ1-1,CASSLDTNTEAFF